Below, one T cell receptor beta chain is given with its context. The record originates from a study of blood T cells in healthy people across ages. Germline CDR1 reads DFQATT; CDR2 reads SNEGSKA (reference sequence). This CDR3 has 14 amino acids. Between the trimmed V and J ends, which lost 0 bases and 1 base, there was a span of 9 bases. Primed by a sample-barcoded 5' primer and a J-beta primer mix, a second PCR proceeded for 7 to 11 cycles. Each CDR3 protein is one row after TCRdb ran MiXCR on the 5' RACE reads. The repertoire holds hundreds of thousands of distinct CDR3 sequences, under 70% seen once, with about two fifths in the top ten.

Sequenced material: blood. The source of this sequence is a man in his sixties in good health. V is TRBV20-1 and J is TRBJ2-5; D not certain. CDR3 sequence: CSARDGNGQETQYF. The CDR3 DNA reads TGCAGTGCTAGAGATGGAAATGGCCAAGAGACCCAGTACTTC.